This TCR beta chain was profiled in a study of T cells in Graves' hyperthyroidism and ophthalmopathy. This clonotype was counted at least ten times. RNA transcripts were the template for amplifying TCR beta CDR3 regions. First-round RT-PCR of the TCR CDR3 relied on the HTBI primer set. MiXCR was run by TCRdb on the multiplex PCR reads, yielding one entry per CDR3 protein. This table holds 50,000 to 75,000 distinct CDR3 sequences, 40% to 55% found once. The material sequenced was blood. The source is a woman aged 25 to 39 with Graves' ophthalmopathy.

The chain's CDR3 is CATSDTGADTQYF. CDR3 DNA sequence: TGTGCCACCAGTGACACAGGGGCAGATACGCAGTATTTT. J is TRBJ2-3 and V is TRBV24-1; 7 bases map to TRBD1. Germline lookup yields CDR1 KGHDR and CDR2 SFDVKD. The CDR3 runs to 13 residues. V lost 4 bases and J lost 4; bases outside the gene matches: 1.